Listed below are T cell receptor beta chains from one sample, sequenced in a study of cytomegalovirus exposure and HLA in healthy donors. TCRdb keeps only in-frame clones here, not all; method: immunoSEQ multiplex PCR. The sample consists of about 140,000 clones, 88% of them appearing once. Source material: PBMCs. Receptors originate from a woman aged 40 to 50 in good health and CMV-seronegative. The CDR3 runs from the conserved cysteine through the conserved F or W. The order of the fields is D gene, J gene, CDR3 length, V gene, clone size, CDR3 protein, CDR3 DNA. The D gene is left open where the match is weak. Not every row has a clone size; where given, it reads once, few, many or a size class.

TRBD2 | TRBJ2-1 | 15 | TRBV9 | - | CASSVVAGVYNEQFF | TGTGCCAGCAGCGTAGTGGCGGGAGTCTACAATGAGCAGTTCTTC
- | TRBJ2-1 | 14 | TRBV28 | - | CASSTQGLYNEQFF | TGTGCCAGCAGTACCCAGGGGCTTTACAATGAGCAGTTCTTC
TRBD1 | TRBJ2-1 | 15 | TRBV5-1 | - | CASSLGTGGSNEQFF | TGCGCCAGCAGCTTGGGGACAGGGGGCTCAAATGAGCAGTTCTTC
- | TRBJ2-7 | 13 | TRBV28 | - | CASSLGQIREQYF | TGTGCCAGCAGTTTGGGGCAAATCCGTGAGCAGTACTTC
TRBD2 | TRBJ2-7 | 14 | TRBV7-9 | - | CASSFPVLGGEQYF | TGTGCCAGCAGCTTCCCAGTTCTCGGGGGGGAGCAGTACTTC
TRBD2 | TRBJ2-7 | 15 | TRBV10-1 | - | CASSETGLAKGEQYF | TGCGCCAGCAGTGAGACCGGACTAGCCAAAGGAGAGCAGTACTTC
- | TRBJ1-4 | 14 | TRBV7-9 | - | CASSLGHGDEKLFF | TGTGCCAGCAGCTTGGGACACGGGGATGAAAAACTGTTTTTT
TRBD1 | TRBJ2-3 | 14 | TRBV11-3 | - | CASSPSGGTDTQYF | TGTGCCAGCAGCCCTTCAGGGGGAACAGATACGCAGTATTTT
- | TRBJ1-1 | 15 | TRBV9 | once | CASSFGGAGDTEAFF | TGTGCCAGCAGCTTTGGGGGGGCTGGGGACACTGAAGCTTTCTTT
- | TRBJ1-1 | 11 | TRBV2 | - | CASSKPGVAFF | TGTGCCAGCAGCAAACCAGGGGTAGCTTTCTTT
TRBD1 | TRBJ2-1 | 16 | TRBV5-4 | - | CASSLAQGAGYNEQFF | TGTGCCAGCAGCTTGGCCCAGGGGGCGGGCTACAATGAGCAGTTCTTC
TRBD1 | TRBJ2-3 | 17 | TRBV6-4 | - | CASSVIQGQRGTDTQYF | TGTGCCAGCAGTGTTATACAGGGACAGCGTGGAACAGATACGCAGTATTTT
- | TRBJ2-2 | 13 | TRBV2 | - | CASRGTHTGELFF | TGTGCCAGCAGAGGGACACACACCGGGGAGCTGTTTTTT
- | TRBJ2-7 | 13 | TRBV7-9 | - | CASSPAGGYEQYF | TGTGCCAGCAGCCCCGCCGGCGGCTACGAGCAGTACTTC
TRBD2 | TRBJ2-7 | 13 | TRBV7-9 | few | CASRLAGSYEQYF | TGTGCCAGCAGACTAGCGGGATCTTACGAGCAGTACTTC
TRBD2 | TRBJ2-7 | 15 | TRBV28 | - | CASSVPLGLAYEQYF | TGTGCCAGCAGTGTCCCCCTAGGACTAGCCTACGAGCAGTACTTC